This T cell receptor (beta chain) came from a study of blood T cell repertoires in COVID-19. Whole-study context: The study drew acute and convalescent COVID-19 samples from the United States, Italy and Spain. PBMCs, B-cell-depleted T cells, or T cells were the source of the cDNA or gDNA that made up the material.

Trimming took off 0 bases at V and 1 base at J, with 13 bases between the two ends. This CDR3 spans 16 amino acids. Germline lookup yields CDR1 MGHRA and CDR2 YSYEKL. This clone has more than one count but fewer than ten. Source study methods: Amplified reference gene primers provided the basis for estimating nucleated cell counts. Clones were sequenced by immunoSEQ multiplex PCR, and TCRdb holds only the in-frame ones, with some missing. V, J and clone size derive from that table, while D and trimming were established from the DNA sequence. There are 150,000 to 200,000 clones in the sample; roughly three quarters occur only once, and approximately 12% lies in the top ten. Seattle patients were enrolled during active infection and followed longitudinally.

The sequence was collected from a woman of 80 years or more with COVID-19, enrolled during active disease. The gene calls are TRBV4-1 and TRBJ2-7, with D possibly TRBD1 on 7 matching bases. Sequencing was done on a sample of peripheral blood. DNA for the CDR3: TGCGCCAGCAGCCAAGATCGGCAGGGGGGTTCCTACGAGCAGTACTTC. Amino acid sequence: CASSQDRQGGSYEQYF.